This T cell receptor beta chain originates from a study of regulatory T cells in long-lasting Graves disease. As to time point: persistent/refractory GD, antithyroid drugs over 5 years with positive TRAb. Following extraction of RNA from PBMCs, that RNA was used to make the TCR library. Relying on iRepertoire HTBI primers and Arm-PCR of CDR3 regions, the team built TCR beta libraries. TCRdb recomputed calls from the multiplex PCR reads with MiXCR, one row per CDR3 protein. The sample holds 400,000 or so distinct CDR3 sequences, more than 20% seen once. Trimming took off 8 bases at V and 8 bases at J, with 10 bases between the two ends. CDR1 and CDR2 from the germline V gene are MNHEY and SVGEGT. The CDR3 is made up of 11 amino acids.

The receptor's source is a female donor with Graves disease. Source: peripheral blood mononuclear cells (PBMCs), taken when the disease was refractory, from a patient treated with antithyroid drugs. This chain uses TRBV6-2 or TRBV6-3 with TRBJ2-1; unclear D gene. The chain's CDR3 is CASRPNDEQFF. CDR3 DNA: TGTGCCAGCCGGCCTAATGATGAGCAGTTCTTC.